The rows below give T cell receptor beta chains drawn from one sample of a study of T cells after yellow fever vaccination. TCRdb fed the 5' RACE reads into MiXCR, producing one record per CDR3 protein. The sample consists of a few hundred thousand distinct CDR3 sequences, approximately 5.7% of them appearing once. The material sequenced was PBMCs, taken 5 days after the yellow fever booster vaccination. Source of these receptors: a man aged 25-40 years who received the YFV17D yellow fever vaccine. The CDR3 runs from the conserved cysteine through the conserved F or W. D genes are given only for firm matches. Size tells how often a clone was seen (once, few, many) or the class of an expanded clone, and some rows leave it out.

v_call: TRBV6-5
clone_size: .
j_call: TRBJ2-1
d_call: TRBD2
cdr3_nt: TGTGCCAGCAGTTATGGCCTAGCGGGACCCTACAATGAGCAGTTCTTC
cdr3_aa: CASSYGLAGPYNEQFF

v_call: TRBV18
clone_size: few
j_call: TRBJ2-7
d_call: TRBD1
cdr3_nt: TGTGCCAGCTCATCTGAGGGGACAGGGTTCCCCTACGAGCAGTACTTC
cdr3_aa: CASSSEGTGFPYEQYF

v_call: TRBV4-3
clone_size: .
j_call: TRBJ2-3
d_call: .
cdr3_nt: TGCGCCAGCAGCCAATTTGGTACAGATACGCAGTATTTT
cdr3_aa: CASSQFGTDTQYF

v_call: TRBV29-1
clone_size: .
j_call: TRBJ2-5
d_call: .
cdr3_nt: TGCAGCGTCGACCTGGGGTTCTTCCAAGAGACCCAGTACTTC
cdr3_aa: CSVDLGFFQETQYF

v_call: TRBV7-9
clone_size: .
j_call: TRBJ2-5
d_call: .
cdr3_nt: TGTGCCAGCAGCTTAGGGCATTACCAAGAGACCCAGTACTTC
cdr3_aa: CASSLGHYQETQYF

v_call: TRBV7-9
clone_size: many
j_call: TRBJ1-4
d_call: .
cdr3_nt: TGTGCCAGCAGCTCAGAAGACCCTAATGAAAAACTGTTTTTT
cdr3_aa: CASSSEDPNEKLFF

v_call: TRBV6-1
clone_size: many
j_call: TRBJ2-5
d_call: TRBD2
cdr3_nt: TGTGCCAGCAGTGTCACCGGGGGGTTCGGAGAGACCCAGTACTTC
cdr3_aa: CASSVTGGFGETQYF

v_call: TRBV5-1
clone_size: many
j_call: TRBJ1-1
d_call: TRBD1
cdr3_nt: TGCGCCAGCAGCGAACAGGGGGTCGGCGGCACTGAAGCTTTCTTT
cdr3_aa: CASSEQGVGGTEAFF

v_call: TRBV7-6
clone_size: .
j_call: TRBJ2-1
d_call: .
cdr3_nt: TGTGCCAGCAGCTCCGGGACATACAAATACAATGAGCAGTTCTTC
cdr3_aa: CASSSGTYKYNEQFF

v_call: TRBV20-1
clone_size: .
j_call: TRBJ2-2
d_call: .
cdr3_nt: TGCAGTGCTCACTCTTCCCGGAGGGACGGGGAGCTGTTTTTT
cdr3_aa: CSAHSSRRDGELFF

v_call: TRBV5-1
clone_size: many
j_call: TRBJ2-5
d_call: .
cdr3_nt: TGCGCCAGCATCGGGCCGGCTCAAGAGACCCAGTACTTC
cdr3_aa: CASIGPAQETQYF

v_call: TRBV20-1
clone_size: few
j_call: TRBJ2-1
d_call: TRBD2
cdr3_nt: TGCAGTGCTAGAGATTCTAGCGGGAGGACGGTAGATGAGCAGTTCTTC
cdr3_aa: CSARDSSGRTVDEQFF

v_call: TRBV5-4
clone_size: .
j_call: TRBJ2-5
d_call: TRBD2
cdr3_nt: TGTGCCAGCAGCAACCCGGGACTAGCGATTAGAGAGACCCAGTACTTC
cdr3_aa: CASSNPGLAIRETQYF

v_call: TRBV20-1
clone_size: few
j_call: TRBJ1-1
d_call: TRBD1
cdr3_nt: TGCAGTGCTAGTAGGGAGGGGGCTTGGAGCACTGAAGCTTTCTTT
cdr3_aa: CSASREGAWSTEAFF

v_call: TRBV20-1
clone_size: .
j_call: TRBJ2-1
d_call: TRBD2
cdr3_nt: TGCAGTGCAGAAGATAGCGGGAGTCCGACAAGGGAGCAGTTCTTC
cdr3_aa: CSAEDSGSPTREQFF

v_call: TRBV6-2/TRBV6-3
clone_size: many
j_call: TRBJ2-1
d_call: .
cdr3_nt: TGTGCCAGCAGTACCTCTTACAATGAGCAGTTCTTC
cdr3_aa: CASSTSYNEQFF